Listed here are 6 T cell receptor beta chains from one sample, sequenced in a study of technical replicates of blood from a handful of donors. Profiled with immunoSEQ multiplex PCR; TCRdb holds only in-frame clones, not every one. The repertoire holds tens of thousands of clones, 95% to 99% seen once, with over 0.2% in the top ten. Sequenced input: T cells isolated from PBMCs. These receptors came from a human donor in good health.

This chain uses TRBV29-1 with TRBJ1-5; no clear D. Trimming stripped 8 bases from V and 8 bases from J, with 25 bases between. Germline CDR1 and CDR2: SQVTM and ANQGSEA. The CDR3 length is 15 residues. CDR3 loop: CSSQRRALTLEPQHF. CDR3 DNA: TGCAGCTCCCAGAGGAGGGCTCTCACCTTGGAGCCCCAGCATTTT. The whole variable domain, remainder taken from reference TRBV29-1 and TRBJ1-5, is SAVISQKPSRDICQRGTSLTIQCQVDSQVTMMFWYRQQPGQSLTLIATANQGSEATYESGFVIDKFPISRPNLTFSTLTVSNMSPEDSSIYLCSSQRRALTLEPQHFGDGTRLSIL.

This chain uses TRBV9 with TRBJ2-3; no clear D gene. This CDR3 spans 13 amino acids. Germline CDR1 SGDLS, CDR2 YYNGEE. Trimming stripped 0 bases from V and 4 bases from J, with 6 bases between. The CDR3 region has the DNA TGTGCCAGCAGCGTAGTCTCTCCAGATACGCAGTATTTT. Translating it yields CASSVVSPDTQYF.

This clone appeared once. The chain joins TRBV7-3 to TRBJ2-7, with 9 bases fitting TRBD2. V shed 3 bases, J shed 7 bases, and the junction held 4 bases outside the gene matches. The CDR3 contains 13 residues. Per germline, CDR1 SGHTA and CDR2 FQGTGA. The CDR3 is CASSFAGGWEQYF. The DNA for the CDR3 is TGTGCCAGCAGCTTCGCGGGAGGGTGGGAGCAGTACTTC.

The chain has TRBV27 and TRBJ2-7; 11 bases match TRBD1. Losses at the gene ends were 3 bases for V and 7 bases for J; bases not matched to a gene: 5. Germline CDR1 is MNHEY and CDR2 is SMNVEV (reference sequence). The CDR3 has 14 amino acids. CDR3 sequence: CASSLGQGVGEQYF. The CDR3 bases are TGTGCCAGCAGTTTGGGACAGGGGGTGGGGGAGCAGTACTTC.

This clone was seen a handful of times. V gene TRBV9 combines with J gene TRBJ2-1; 8 nucleotides align to TRBD2. Germline CDR1 is SGDLS and CDR2 is YYNGEE. The J segment lost 0 bases and the V segment lost 0 bases, leaving 8 bases of the junction unmatched. The CDR3 contains 18 residues. The CDR3 bases are TGTGCCAGCAGCGTAGATTTGGGGCTAGCGGGCTCCTACAATGAGCAGTTCTTC. It is translated as CASSVDLGLAGSYNEQFF.

The rearrangement uses TRBV19 and TRBJ2-7; maybe TRBD2 (5 bases). This CDR3 is 15 amino acids long. Germline V lookup: CDR1 LNHDA, CDR2 SQIVND (reference sequence). Trimming took off 0 bases at V and 1 base at J, with 10 bases between the two ends. The CDR3 loop reads CASSIDPGLSYEQYF. The CDR3 DNA reads TGTGCCAGTAGTATAGATCCAGGACTTTCCTACGAGCAGTACTTC.